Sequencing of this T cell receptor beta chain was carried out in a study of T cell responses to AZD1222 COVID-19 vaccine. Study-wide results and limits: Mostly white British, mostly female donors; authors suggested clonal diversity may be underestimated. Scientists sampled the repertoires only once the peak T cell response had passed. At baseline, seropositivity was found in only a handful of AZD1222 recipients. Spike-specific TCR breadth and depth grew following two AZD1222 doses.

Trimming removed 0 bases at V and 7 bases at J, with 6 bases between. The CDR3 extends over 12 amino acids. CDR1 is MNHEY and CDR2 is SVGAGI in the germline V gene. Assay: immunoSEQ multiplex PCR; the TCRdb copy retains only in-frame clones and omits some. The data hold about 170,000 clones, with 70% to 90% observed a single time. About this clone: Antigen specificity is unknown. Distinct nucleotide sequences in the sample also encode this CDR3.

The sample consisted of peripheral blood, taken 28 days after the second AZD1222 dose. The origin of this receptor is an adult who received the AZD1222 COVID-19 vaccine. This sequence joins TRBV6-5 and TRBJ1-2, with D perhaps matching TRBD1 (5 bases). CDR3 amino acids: CASSYSGGGYTF. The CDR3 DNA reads TGTGCCAGCAGTTACTCGGGGGGTGGCTACACCTTC.